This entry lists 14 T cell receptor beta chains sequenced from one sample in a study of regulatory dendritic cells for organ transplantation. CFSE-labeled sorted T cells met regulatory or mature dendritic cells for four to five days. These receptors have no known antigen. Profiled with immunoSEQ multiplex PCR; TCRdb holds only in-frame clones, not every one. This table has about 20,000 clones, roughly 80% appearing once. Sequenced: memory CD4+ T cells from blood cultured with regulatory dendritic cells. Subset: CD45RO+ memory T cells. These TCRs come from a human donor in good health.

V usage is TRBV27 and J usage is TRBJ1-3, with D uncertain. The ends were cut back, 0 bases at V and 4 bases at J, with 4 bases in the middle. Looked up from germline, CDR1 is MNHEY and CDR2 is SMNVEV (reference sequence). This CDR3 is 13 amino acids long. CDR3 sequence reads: CASSLSEGNTIYF. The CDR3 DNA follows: TGTGCCAGCAGTTTATCGGAGGGAAACACCATATATTTT.

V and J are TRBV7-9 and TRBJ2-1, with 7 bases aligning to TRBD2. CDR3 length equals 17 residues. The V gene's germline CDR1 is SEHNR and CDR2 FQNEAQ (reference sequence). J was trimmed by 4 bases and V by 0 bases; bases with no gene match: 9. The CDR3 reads CASSLAPSGLVYNEQFF. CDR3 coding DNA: TGTGCCAGCAGCTTAGCGCCCTCCGGACTAGTTTACAATGAGCAGTTCTTC.

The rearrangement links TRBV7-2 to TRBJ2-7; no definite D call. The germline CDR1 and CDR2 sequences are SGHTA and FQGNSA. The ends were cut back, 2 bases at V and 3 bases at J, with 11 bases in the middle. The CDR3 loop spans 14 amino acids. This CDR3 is CASSLRTIRYEQYF. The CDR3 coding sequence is TGTGCCAGCAGCTTACGTACTATCCGCTACGAGCAGTACTTC.

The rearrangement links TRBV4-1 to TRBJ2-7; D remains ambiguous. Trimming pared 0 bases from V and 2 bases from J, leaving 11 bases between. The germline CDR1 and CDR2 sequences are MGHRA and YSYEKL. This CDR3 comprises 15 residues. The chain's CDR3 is CASSQEKYYTYEQYF. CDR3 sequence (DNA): TGCGCCAGCAGCCAAGAAAAATACTACACCTACGAGCAGTACTTC.

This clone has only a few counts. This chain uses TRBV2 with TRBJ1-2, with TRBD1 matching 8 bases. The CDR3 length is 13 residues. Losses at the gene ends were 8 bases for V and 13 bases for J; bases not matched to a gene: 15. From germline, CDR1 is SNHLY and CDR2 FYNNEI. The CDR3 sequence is CASDWTTGGLGTF. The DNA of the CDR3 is TGTGCCAGCGACTGGACAACAGGGGGATTAGGCACCTTC.

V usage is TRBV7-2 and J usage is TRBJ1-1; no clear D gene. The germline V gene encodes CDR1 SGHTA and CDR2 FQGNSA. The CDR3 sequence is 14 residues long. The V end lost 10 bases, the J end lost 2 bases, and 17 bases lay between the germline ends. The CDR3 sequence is CATPLRSLNTEAFF. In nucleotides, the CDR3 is TGTGCCACCCCACTCAGGAGTTTAAACACTGAAGCTTTCTTT.

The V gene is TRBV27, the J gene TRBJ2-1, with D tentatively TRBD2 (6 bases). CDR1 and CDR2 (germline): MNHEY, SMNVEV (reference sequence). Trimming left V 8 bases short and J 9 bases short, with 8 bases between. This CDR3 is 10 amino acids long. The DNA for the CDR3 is TGTGCCAGCGGGGGGTTTGAGCAGTTCTTC. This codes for CASGGFEQFF.

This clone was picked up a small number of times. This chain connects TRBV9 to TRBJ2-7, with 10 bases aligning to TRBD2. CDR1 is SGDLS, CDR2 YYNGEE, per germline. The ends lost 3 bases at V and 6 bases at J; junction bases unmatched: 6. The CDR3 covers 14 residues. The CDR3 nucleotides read TGTGCCAGCAGCGACCCTAGCGGGGGCGGCGAGCAGTACTTC. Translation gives CASSDPSGGGEQYF.

CDR3 coding DNA: TGTGCCAGCAACCCAGGACCGTCCAACTATGGCTACACCTTC. As protein: CASNPGPSNYGYTF. The chain joins TRBV2 to TRBJ1-2, with D hard to call. CDR1 is SNHLY, CDR2 FYNNEI, per germline. Trimming stripped 7 bases from V and 2 bases from J, with 14 bases between. The CDR3 is made up of 14 amino acids.

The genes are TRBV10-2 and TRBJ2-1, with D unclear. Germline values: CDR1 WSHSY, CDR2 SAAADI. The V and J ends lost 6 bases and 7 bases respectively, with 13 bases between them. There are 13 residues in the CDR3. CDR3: CASSQNRGNEQFF. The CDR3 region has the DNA TGCGCCAGCAGCCAGAACAGAGGTAATGAGCAGTTCTTC.

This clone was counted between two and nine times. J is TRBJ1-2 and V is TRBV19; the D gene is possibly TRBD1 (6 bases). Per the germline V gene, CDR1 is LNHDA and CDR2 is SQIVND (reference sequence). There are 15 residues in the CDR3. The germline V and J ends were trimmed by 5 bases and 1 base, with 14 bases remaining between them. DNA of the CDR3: TGTGCCAGTAGTGCAACTTGGACAGATAACTATGGCTACACCTTC. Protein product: CASSATWTDNYGYTF.

CDR3 in amino acids: CASSEPTGNTEAFF. CDR3 coding DNA: TGTGCCAGCAGCGAACCGACTGGGAACACTGAAGCTTTCTTT. V gene TRBV28 combines with J gene TRBJ1-1; D call uncertain. The CDR3 contains 14 residues. The V end lost 6 bases, the J end lost 1 base, and 12 bases lay between the germline ends. The V gene's germline CDR1 is MDHEN and CDR2 SYDVKM.

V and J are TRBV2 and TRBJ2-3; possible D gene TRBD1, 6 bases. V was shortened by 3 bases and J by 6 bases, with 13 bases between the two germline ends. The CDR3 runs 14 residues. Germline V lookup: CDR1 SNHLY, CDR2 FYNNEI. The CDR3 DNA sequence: TGTGCCAGCAGTGATGAACAGGGCGGGGATACGCAGTATTTT. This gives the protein CASSDEQGGDTQYF.

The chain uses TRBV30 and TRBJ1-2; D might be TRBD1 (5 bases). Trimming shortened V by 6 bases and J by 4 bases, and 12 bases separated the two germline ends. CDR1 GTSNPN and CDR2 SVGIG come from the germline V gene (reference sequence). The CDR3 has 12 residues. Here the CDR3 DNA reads TGTGCCTGCGGACGGGGACGCTATGGCTACACCTTC. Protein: CACGRGRYGYTF. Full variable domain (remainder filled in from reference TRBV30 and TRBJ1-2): SQTIHQWPATLVQPVGSPLSLECTVEGTSNPNLYWYRQAAGRGLQLLFYSVGIGQISSEVPQNLSASRPQDRQFILSSKKLLLSDSGFYLCACGRGRYGYTFGSGTRLTVV.